One and the same sample provided the 29 T cell receptor beta chains below, sequenced in a study of T cell changes during pregnancy in multiple sclerosis (dated by TCRdb to the late 2010s). The method was the immunoSEQ multiplex PCR assay. Sourced from immuneACCESS, this table was stored by TCRdb with only in-frame sequences that have V and J called. A share of the clones is absent; for the studies checked, an unresolved V gene accounts for under half, and the remainder has no known explanation. The sample has over 70,000 clones on record, 80% to 95% of them singletons. The ten most abundant clones make up 1.5% to 2% of the sample. The material was peripheral blood, obtained in the first trimester of pregnancy. These receptors originate from a female donor in good health, enrolled as a control in a pregnancy study.

The chain combines TRBV7-9 with TRBJ1-5; D is unresolved. V was clipped by 2 bases and J by 5 bases, with 7 bases between them. Germline loops: CDR1 SEHNR, CDR2 FQNEAQ (reference sequence). CDR3 size: 13 residues. CDR3 residues: CASSLTPDQPQHF. DNA for the CDR3: TGTGCCAGCAGCTTAACTCCCGATCAGCCCCAGCATTTT.

This clone has just one count. V usage is TRBV5-6 and J usage is TRBJ2-5; D is unresolved. This CDR3 spans 15 amino acids. Germline CDR1 is SGHDT and CDR2 is YYEEEE. V dropped 4 bases and J dropped 9 bases, with 22 bases sitting between them. The CDR3 nucleotides read TGTGCCAGCAGCCATTTCTGGGCCGGTGAGTTGTCCCAGTACTTC. Amino acids: CASSHFWAGELSQYF. The whole variable domain, filled in from reference TRBV5-6 and TRBJ2-5, reads DAGVTQSPTHLIKTRGQQVTLRCSPKSGHDTVSWYQQALGQGPQFIFQYYEEEERQRGNFPDRFSGHQFPNYSSELNVNALLLGDSALYLCASSHFWAGELSQYFGPGTRLLVL.

The V call is TRBV5-1, the J call TRBJ2-7, with D maybe TRBD2 (5 bases). V lost 7 bases and J 6 bases, leaving 17 bases between the germline ends. This CDR3 spans 13 amino acids. The germline gives CDR1 SGHRS, CDR2 YFSETQ. CDR3 in amino acids: CASRMGTGSEQYF. The CDR3 bases are TGCGCCAGCCGTATGGGCACGGGGTCCGAGCAGTACTTC.

V and J are TRBV28 and TRBJ2-3, with D possibly TRBD2 on 6 matching bases. V was cut by 8 bases and J by 0 bases, with 12 bases left in between. The CDR3 is made up of 14 amino acids. The germline CDR1 and CDR2 sequences are MDHEN and SYDVKM. CDR3: CASCRDSSTDTQYF. The CDR3 nucleotides read TGTGCCAGCTGCCGGGACTCAAGCACAGATACGCAGTATTTT.

This clone was counted only a few times. For the CDR3, the DNA is TGTGCCAGCAGTTACTCGCGGGGCGACACTGAAGCTTTCTTT. Translated, it gives CASSYSRGDTEAFF. The genes are TRBV6-5 and TRBJ1-1; D may be TRBD1 (5 bases). The CDR3 has 14 amino acids. In germline, CDR1 is MNHEY, CDR2 SVGAGI. V lost 0 bases and J 3 bases, leaving 8 bases between the germline ends.

The table lists this clone with a count of one. This chain connects TRBV6-1 to TRBJ2-3; D gene ambiguous. In germline, CDR1 is MNHNS, CDR2 SASEGT. This CDR3 is built from 15 residues. Trimming pared 4 bases from V and 0 bases from J, leaving 11 bases between. As DNA, the CDR3 is TGTGCCAGCAGTGTGAGATGGGCTAGCACAGATACGCAGTATTTT. It yields the protein CASSVRWASTDTQYF.

V gene TRBV5-1 combines with J gene TRBJ1-1, with D possibly TRBD1 on 5 matching bases. Germline V gene sequence: CDR1 SGHRS, CDR2 YFSETQ. Trimming shortened V by 6 bases and J by 3 bases, and 15 bases separated the two germline ends. The CDR3 spans 14 residues. In DNA form, the CDR3 reads TGCGCCAGCACAAGGGGCGGCGGGGACACTGAAGCTTTCTTT. Protein: CASTRGGGDTEAFF.

The genes are TRBV6-1 and TRBJ2-1; 14 bases agree with TRBD2. There are 15 residues in the CDR3. Germline loops: CDR1 MNHNS, CDR2 SASEGT. V was clipped by 6 bases and J by 9 bases; unmatched bases: 7. As DNA, the CDR3 is TGTGCCAGCAGCGCCGGGACTAGCGGGAGAGGTGAGCAGTTCTTC. It translates to CASSAGTSGRGEQFF.

The chain joins TRBV5-1 to TRBJ1-1, with D possibly matching TRBD1 (6 bases). CDR3 length equals 15 residues. CDR1 is SGHRS, CDR2 YFSETQ, per germline. Between the trimmed V and J ends, which lost 6 bases and 1 base, there was a span of 16 bases. CDR3 residues: CASKQQGFANTEAFF. In nucleotides, the CDR3 is TGCGCCAGCAAGCAACAGGGATTCGCGAACACTGAAGCTTTCTTT.

The V and J genes are TRBV9 and TRBJ1-2, with D uncertain. The CDR3 is 17 residues long. Per germline, CDR1 SGDLS and CDR2 YYNGEE. Trimming cost V 0 bases and J 7 bases, with 22 bases left between them. The CDR3 sequence is CASSVATGSGSLTGYTF. The CDR3, as DNA: TGTGCCAGCAGCGTAGCTACTGGGAGCGGCAGCTTAACTGGCTACACCTTC.

V gene TRBV5-1 combines with J gene TRBJ2-3; tentatively, D is TRBD2 (6 bases). The CDR3 is 16 amino acids. CDR1 is SGHRS, CDR2 YFSETQ, per germline. Trimming left V 4 bases short and J 4 bases short, with 19 bases between. The CDR3 loop is CASSPPEGYIADTQYF. CDR3 nucleotide sequence: TGCGCCAGCAGCCCCCCGGAGGGGTACATCGCAGATACGCAGTATTTT. Using reference TRBV5-1 and TRBJ2-3 for the parts outside the CDR3, the full variable domain is KAGVTQTPRYLIKTRGQQVTLSCSPISGHRSVSWYQQTPGQGLQFLFEYFSETQRNKGNFPGRFSGRQFSNSRSEMNVSTLELGDSALYLCASSPPEGYIADTQYFGPGTRLTVL.

J is TRBJ2-1 and V is TRBV19, with 14 bases matching TRBD2. The CDR3 runs to 19 residues. Trimming at V came to 0 bases and at J to 6 bases, leaving 10 bases not matched to a gene. The germline V gene has CDR1 LNHDA and CDR2 SQIVND (reference sequence). DNA for the CDR3: TGTGCCAGTAGTATAGATCAGAGGGGGACTAGCGGGAGTGGCAATGAGCAGTTCTTC. Protein product: CASSIDQRGTSGSGNEQFF.

By share, this clone ranks as medium-sized (0.01 to 0.1%). V usage is TRBV7-6 and J usage is TRBJ2-1; tentative D call: TRBD1 (6 bases). Germline CDR1 and CDR2: SGHVS and FNYEAQ. The CDR3 is 14 amino acids. V was shortened by 5 bases and J by 9 bases, with 17 bases between the two germline ends. CDR3: CASSRQAVGGEQFF. As DNA, the CDR3 is TGTGCCAGCAGCCGACAGGCTGTCGGTGGTGAGCAGTTCTTC.

The rearrangement joins TRBV6-5 to TRBJ2-1; 8 positions match TRBD1. J lost 8 bases, V lost 6 bases, and 9 bases had no gene match. Germline V lookup: CDR1 MNHEY, CDR2 SVGAGI. The CDR3 totals 14 residues. The CDR3 DNA sequence: TGTGCCAGCAGCCGACAGGGGTATTGGGATGAGCAGTTCTTC. Encoded protein: CASSRQGYWDEQFF.

The rearrangement links TRBV18 to TRBJ2-3; 7 bases match TRBD1. This CDR3 has 11 residues. Trimming at V came to 8 bases and at J to 11 bases, leaving 7 bases not matched to a gene. Germline V lookup: CDR1 KGHSH, CDR2 LQKENI. CDR3 protein: CASRPDRMQYF. In DNA, the CDR3 is TGTGCCAGCCGACCGGACAGGATGCAGTATTTT.

The chain has TRBV6-5 and TRBJ2-2; 10 positions match TRBD1. The CDR3 consists of 15 residues. Germline CDR1 is MNHEY and CDR2 is SVGAGI. The trim removed 6 bases at V and 4 bases at J, leaving 5 bases unmatched. The CDR3 sequence is CASSFDRGRTGELFF. CDR3 coding DNA: TGTGCCAGCAGCTTCGACAGGGGGCGCACCGGGGAGCTGTTTTTT.

The sample holds one count of this clone. The chain uses TRBV27 and TRBJ2-1; possible D gene TRBD1, 6 bases. The CDR3 is 15 residues long. Germline V gives CDR1 MNHEY, CDR2 SMNVEV (reference sequence). Trimming removed 5 bases from V and 4 bases from J, with 15 bases in between. CDR3 protein: CASSPTGKGYNEQFF. Here the CDR3 DNA reads TGTGCCAGCAGTCCTACAGGGAAGGGGTACAATGAGCAGTTCTTC.

V gene TRBV9 combines with J gene TRBJ2-1, with 9 bases lining up with TRBD2. Germline CDR1 is SGDLS and CDR2 is YYNGEE. The CDR3 has 15 residues. After removal of 0 bases from V and 5 bases from J, the junction contained 3 bases not matched to a gene. The CDR3 is CASSVGGGRDNEQFF. DNA of the CDR3: TGTGCCAGCAGCGTAGGAGGCGGGAGGGACAATGAGCAGTTCTTC. The full variable domain, in which reference TRBV9 and TRBJ2-1 provide the parts outside the CDR3, is DSGVTQTPKHLITATGQRVTLRCSPRSGDLSVYWYQQSLDQGLQFLIQYYNGEERAKGNILERFSAQQFPDLHSELNLSSLELGDSALYFCASSVGGGRDNEQFFGPGTRLTVL.

The genes are TRBV6-6 and TRBJ2-7; 8 bases match TRBD1. The CDR3 extends over 14 amino acids. After removal of 6 bases from V and 2 bases from J, the junction contained 6 bases not matched to a gene. Germline CDR1 MNHNY, CDR2 SVGAGI (reference sequence). The CDR3 DNA reads TGTGCCAGCAGCGCCGGGACAGGAACCTACGAGCAGTACTTC. Translation: CASSAGTGTYEQYF.

V gene TRBV11-2 combines with J gene TRBJ1-2; a weak D match, TRBD1 (5 bases). The CDR3 has 14 amino acids. Germline V CDR1 and CDR2: SGHAT, FQNNGV. V dropped 5 bases and J dropped 5 bases, with 15 bases sitting between them. The CDR3 sequence is CASSPGGAQYGYTF. The CDR3 nucleotides read TGTGCCAGCAGCCCGGGCGGGGCTCAGTATGGCTACACCTTC.

V and J are TRBV15 and TRBJ2-3; D not resolved. The CDR3 runs to 15 residues. Between the trimmed V and J ends, which lost 4 bases and 0 bases, there was a span of 11 bases. From germline, CDR1 is LNHNV and CDR2 YYDKDF (reference sequence). CDR3 protein: CATSTLVTSTDTQYF. CDR3 sequence (DNA): TGTGCCACCAGCACGCTAGTAACGAGCACAGATACGCAGTATTTT.

The chain joins TRBV29-1 to TRBJ2-1; D uncertain. Germline loops: CDR1 SQVTM, CDR2 ANQGSEA. The CDR3 has 13 residues. The CDR3 is CSLEVSSYNEQFF. The CDR3 DNA follows: TGCAGTCTAGAGGTGAGCTCCTACAATGAGCAGTTCTTC.

The chain employs TRBV21-1 and TRBJ2-1; the DNA was not used to check the table's D call, TRBD2. TRBV21-1 is a pseudogene. This CDR3 contains 24 residues. CDR3 nucleotides: TGTGCCAGCAGCAAAGTTCCACGGTGTCTTGGGACTAGCGGAAGGGGGGACTCCTACAATGAGCAGTTCTTC. Translating it yields CASSKVPRCLGTSGRGDSYNEQFF.

This chain joins TRBV10-3 and TRBJ2-7; TRBD2 is a possible D gene (7 bases). With 5 bases removed from V and 2 bases from J, the gap between germline ends came to 10 bases. The germline gives CDR1 ENHRY, CDR2 SYGVKD. The length of the CDR3 is 13 residues. The DNA of the CDR3 is TGTGCCATCAGTAAGGGGGGGACCTACGAGCAGTACTTC. This translates into CAISKGGTYEQYF.

J is TRBJ2-5 and V is TRBV28; 8 nucleotides line up with TRBD2. After removal of 5 bases from V and 2 bases from J, the junction contained 13 bases not matched to a gene. The CDR3 has 17 residues. In germline, CDR1 is MDHEN, CDR2 SYDVKM. The CDR3 region is CASSGSGTAWGQETQYF. CDR3 nucleotide sequence: TGTGCCAGCAGTGGTAGCGGGACGGCCTGGGGACAAGAGACCCAGTACTTC.

This clone was detected only a few times. Other DNA sequences of this sample code for an identical CDR3. The rearrangement links TRBV2 to TRBJ1-1; possibly TRBD1 for D (6 bases). Looked up from germline, CDR1 is SNHLY and CDR2 is FYNNEI. The CDR3 runs to 13 residues. With 4 bases removed from V and 5 bases from J, the gap between germline ends came to 11 bases. The CDR3 DNA is TGTGCCAGCAGTGCGGCAGGGGAGACTGAAGCTTTCTTT. It encodes CASSAAGETEAFF.

The chain recombines TRBV5-1 with TRBJ2-3, with 13 bases aligning to TRBD2. Germline CDR1 SGHRS, CDR2 YFSETQ. The CDR3 totals 16 residues. The junction had 5 bases not matched to a gene; V was cut back by 4 bases and J by 3 bases. The CDR3 loop is CASSTGLAGATDTQYF. As DNA, the CDR3 is TGCGCCAGCAGCACAGGACTAGCGGGAGCGACAGATACGCAGTATTTT. The full variable domain, in which reference TRBV5-1 and TRBJ2-3 provide the parts outside the CDR3, is KAGVTQTPRYLIKTRGQQVTLSCSPISGHRSVSWYQQTPGQGLQFLFEYFSETQRNKGNFPGRFSGRQFSNSRSEMNVSTLELGDSALYLCASSTGLAGATDTQYFGPGTRLTVL.

CDR3 amino acids: CASSLVVVGNQPQHF. The CDR3 nucleotides read TGTGCCAGCAGCTTAGTAGTAGTTGGCAATCAGCCCCAGCATTTT. This chain connects TRBV7-2 to TRBJ1-5; no firm D call. The germline CDR1 and CDR2 sequences are SGHTA and FQGNSA. The CDR3 extends over 15 amino acids. V was clipped by 1 base and J by 2 bases, with 9 bases between them.

The gene calls are TRBV5-8 and TRBJ2-7; TRBD1 matches 9 bases. J lost 9 bases, V lost 5 bases, and 12 bases had no gene match. In germline, CDR1 is SGHTS, CDR2 YDEGEE. This CDR3 has 14 amino acids. CDR3: CASSLPGQGFRQYF. CDR3 DNA sequence: TGTGCCAGCAGTTTACCGGGACAGGGTTTTCGGCAGTACTTC.